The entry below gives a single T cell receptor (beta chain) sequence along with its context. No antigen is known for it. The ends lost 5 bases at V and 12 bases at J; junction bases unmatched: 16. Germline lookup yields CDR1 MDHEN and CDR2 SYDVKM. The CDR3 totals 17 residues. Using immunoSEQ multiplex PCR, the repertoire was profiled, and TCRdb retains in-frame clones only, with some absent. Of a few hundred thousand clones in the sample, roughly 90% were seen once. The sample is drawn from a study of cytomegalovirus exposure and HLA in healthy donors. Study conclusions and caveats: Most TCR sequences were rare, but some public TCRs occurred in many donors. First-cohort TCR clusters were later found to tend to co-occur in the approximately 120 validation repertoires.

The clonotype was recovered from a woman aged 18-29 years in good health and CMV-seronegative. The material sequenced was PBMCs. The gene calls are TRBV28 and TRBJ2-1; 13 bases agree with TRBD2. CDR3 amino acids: CASSPSGTSGIGGRQFF. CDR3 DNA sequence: TGTGCCAGCAGTCCCTCAGGGACTAGCGGGATAGGTGGGAGGCAGTTCTTC.